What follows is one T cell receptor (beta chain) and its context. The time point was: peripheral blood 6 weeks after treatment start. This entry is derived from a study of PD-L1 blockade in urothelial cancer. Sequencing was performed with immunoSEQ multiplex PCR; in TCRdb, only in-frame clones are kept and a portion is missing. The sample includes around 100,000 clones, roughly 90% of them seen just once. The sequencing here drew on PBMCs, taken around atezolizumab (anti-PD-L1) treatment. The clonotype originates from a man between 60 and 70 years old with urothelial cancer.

CDR3 DNA: TGTGCCAGCAGTGAAGACCACGCGGGGGGAGAGACCCAGTACTTC. Translated, it gives CASSEDHAGGETQYF. The chain couples TRBV2 to TRBJ2-5; TRBD2 aligns across 8 bases. Unmatched junction bases numbered 5, after V lost 1 base and J lost 4 bases. The CDR3 covers 15 residues. Germline loops: CDR1 SNHLY, CDR2 FYNNEI.